This TCR beta chain appears in the sequencing data of a study of blood T cell repertoires in COVID-19. The Seattle patients, enrolled during active infection, were followed longitudinally. Only in-frame clones appear in the TCRdb table, and some are missing; sequencing was by immunoSEQ multiplex PCR. The data hold approximately 500,000 clones, with around nine tenths observed a single time. Germline values: CDR1 SQVTM, CDR2 ANQGSEA. This CDR3 spans 12 amino acids. Trimming cost V 4 bases and J 5 bases; bases outside gene matches: 4. The rearrangement links TRBV29-1 to TRBJ2-5, with 7 bases aligning to TRBD2. Sequenced material: peripheral blood. This receptor was identified in a woman between 45 and 65 years old with COVID-19, enrolled during active disease. This CDR3 reads CSVGLAGETQYF. CDR3 bases: TGCAGCGTTGGACTAGCTGGGGAGACCCAGTACTTC.